The clone carrying this T cell receptor beta chain has only a few counts. This sample stems from a study of blood T cells in healthy people across ages. The CDR3 has 13 residues. With 2 bases clipped from V and 7 bases from J, the junction kept 2 bases outside the gene matches. Germline CDR1 MNHNS, CDR2 SASEGT. Together with a sample-barcoded 5' primer, a J-beta primer mix was included in a second PCR lasting about 7 to 12 cycles. Each cDNA molecule carried a tag from a template-switch adaptor that contained 12 random nucleotides. TCRdb reprocessed the 5' RACE reads with MiXCR, giving one entry per CDR3 protein. The sample consists of about 1.4 million distinct CDR3 sequences, 59% of them appearing once.

The chain combines TRBV6-1 with TRBJ2-1, with 7 bases fitting TRBD2. The TCR comes from a man younger than 35 in good health. The specimen sequenced was blood. CDR3 in DNA: TGTGCCAGCAGTGAAACTAGCGCTAATGAGCAGTTCTTC. Protein product: CASSETSANEQFF.